This T cell receptor beta chain is drawn from a study of blood T cell repertoires in COVID-19. TCRdb's table, derived via immunoSEQ multiplex PCR, lists solely in-frame clones and lacks some. The top ten clones hold around 2.8% of a sample with approximately 250,000 clones, 75% to 95% of them seen once. Germline CDR1 and CDR2: KGHDR and SFDVKD. There are 15 residues in the CDR3. The V and J ends lost 4 bases and 5 bases, in that order; junction bases with no gene match: 7. Sequenced: PBMCs or T cells enriched from blood (not recorded which). The V and J genes are TRBV24-1 and TRBJ2-7; TRBD1 aligns across 10 bases. This receptor was obtained from a man in his forties or fifties who had been exposed to COVID-19. The CDR3, as DNA: TGTGCCACCAGTGACTCCGGGACAGGGGTCAACGAGCAGTACTTC. The encoded protein is CATSDSGTGVNEQYF.